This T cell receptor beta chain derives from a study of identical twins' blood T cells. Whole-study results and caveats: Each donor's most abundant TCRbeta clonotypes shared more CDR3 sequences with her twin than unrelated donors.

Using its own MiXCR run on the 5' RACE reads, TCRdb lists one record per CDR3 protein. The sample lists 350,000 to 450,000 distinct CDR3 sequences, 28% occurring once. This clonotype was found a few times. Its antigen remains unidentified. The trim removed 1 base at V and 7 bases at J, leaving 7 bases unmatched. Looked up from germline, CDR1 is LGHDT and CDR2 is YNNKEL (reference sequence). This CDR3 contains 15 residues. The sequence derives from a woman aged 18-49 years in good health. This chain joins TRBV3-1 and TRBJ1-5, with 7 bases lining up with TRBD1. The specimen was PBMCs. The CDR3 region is CASSQASTGRQPQHF. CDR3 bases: TGTGCCAGCAGCCAAGCTTCGACAGGGAGACAGCCCCAGCATTTT. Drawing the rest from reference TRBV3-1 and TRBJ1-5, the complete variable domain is DTAVSQTPKYLVTQMGNDKSIKCEQNLGHDTMYWYKQDSKKFLKIMFSYNNKELIINETVPNRFSPKSPDKAHLNLHINSLELGDSAVYFCASSQASTGRQPQHFGDGTRLSIL.